Presented here are 20 T cell receptor beta chains from one specimen sequenced in a study of identical twins. TCRdb re-called the 5' RACE reads with MiXCR, one entry per CDR3 protein. Of roughly 710,000 distinct CDR3 sequences in the sample, around 5.7% were seen once. Source material: naive T cells sorted from blood. The receptor source for this set is a man aged 18 to 30 in good health.

The chain joins TRBV24-1 to TRBJ2-4; D may correspond to TRBD1 or TRBD2 (6 bases each). Germline assignment: CDR1 KGHDR and CDR2 SFDVKD. V was trimmed by 5 bases and J by 3 bases, leaving 13 bases between them. This CDR3 region has 15 residues. The CDR3 here is CATSGSGAGKNIQYF. The CDR3 nucleotides read TGTGCCACCAGTGGCTCGGGGGCAGGCAAAAACATTCAGTACTTC.

The table lists this clonotype with many counts. The rearrangement links TRBV2 to TRBJ1-1; D might be TRBD1 (5 bases). The V gene's germline CDR1 is SNHLY and CDR2 FYNNEI. CDR3 length equals 13 residues. V lost 5 bases and J lost 5, with 12 bases in between. The CDR3: CASSPPGGTEAFF. CDR3 DNA sequence: TGTGCCAGCAGTCCCCCGGGGGGTACTGAAGCTTTCTTT.

This clonotype was counted many times. V and J are TRBV20-1 and TRBJ2-1, with 7 positions matching TRBD2. This CDR3 has 15 amino acids. Trimming cost V 2 bases and J 7 bases; bases outside gene matches: 11. Germline CDR1 DFQATT, CDR2 SNEGSKA (reference sequence). CDR3 loop: CSARTLGRAENEQFF. CDR3 in DNA: TGCAGTGCTAGAACCCTTGGGAGGGCCGAAAATGAGCAGTTCTTC.

This clonotype was recorded many times. The genes are TRBV7-2 and TRBJ2-1; 7 nucleotides align to TRBD2. Germline V CDR1 and CDR2: SGHTA, FQGNSA. The junction had 12 bases not matched to a gene; V was cut back by 5 bases and J by 11 bases. This CDR3 is built from 14 residues. The CDR3 nucleotides read TGTGCCAGCAGCCCCCACGGGGCTAGCGGAAAGCAGTTCTTC. It encodes CASSPHGASGKQFF.

Ten or more counts support this clonotype. The rearrangement joins TRBV14 to TRBJ2-1; 9 bases line up with TRBD2. CDR3 length: 16 residues. Germline V CDR1 and CDR2: SGHDN, FVKESK. V dropped 0 bases and J dropped 7; count of bases not matched to a gene: 7. The CDR3 here is CASSQDLVAGDNEQFF. Here the CDR3 DNA reads TGTGCCAGCAGCCAAGATTTGGTAGCGGGAGATAATGAGCAGTTCTTC.

This clonotype turned up a few times. The rearrangement uses TRBV7-9 and TRBJ2-1, with TRBD2 matching 7 bases. Germline V lookup: CDR1 SEHNR, CDR2 FQNEAQ (reference sequence). The CDR3 length is 16 residues. J gave up 4 bases and V 5 bases, and 11 bases lay outside the gene matches. DNA for the CDR3: TGTGCCAGCAGCGGCCCGGGAGCGGGGCAATACAATGAGCAGTTCTTC. This sequence encodes CASSGPGAGQYNEQFF. The full variable domain, with the rest looked up from reference TRBV7-9 and TRBJ2-1, is DTGVSQNPRHKITKRGQNVTFRCDPISEHNRLYWYRQTLGQGPEFLTYFQNEAQLEKSRLLSDRFSAERPKGSFSTLEIQRTEQGDSAMYLCASSGPGAGQYNEQFFGPGTRLTVL.

The chain couples TRBV7-8 to TRBJ2-3; 8 bases line up with TRBD2. CDR1 is SGHVS, CDR2 FQNEAQ, per germline. Trimming at V came to 2 bases and at J to 6 bases, leaving 7 bases not matched to a gene. The CDR3 runs 15 residues. CDR3 bases: TGTGCCAGCAGCTTATGGACCGGGGGGGGCGATACGCAGTATTTT. Its translation is CASSLWTGGGDTQYF.

Ten or more counts support this clonotype. The chain joins TRBV10-3 to TRBJ2-7; no firm D call. Trimming took 0 bases from V and 4 from J, leaving 7 bases between them. Looked up from germline, CDR1 is ENHRY and CDR2 is SYGVKD. CDR3 length: 13 amino acids. The CDR3 DNA sequence: TGTGCCATCAGTGAGTCGATGGGGTACGAGCAGTACTTC. It is translated as CAISESMGYEQYF.

This clonotype has a handful of counts. The chain links TRBV7-2 to TRBJ2-7; 8 bases match TRBD2. The trim removed 2 bases at V and 2 bases at J, leaving 5 bases unmatched. CDR1 is SGHTA and CDR2 is FQGNSA in the germline V gene. The CDR3 consists of 15 residues. This CDR3 is CASSLPGGIPYEQYV. In DNA form, the CDR3 reads TGTGCCAGCAGCTTACCGGGAGGGATCCCCTACGAGCAGTACGTC.

This clonotype appeared many times. V gene TRBV12-3 or TRBV12-4 combines with J gene TRBJ2-1, with D unresolved. This CDR3 spans 14 amino acids. V lost 2 bases, J lost 2 bases, and 7 bases lay in between. CDR3 in DNA: TGTGCCAGCAGTTTATCTGAGGCCTACAATGAGCAGTTCTTC. Protein sequence: CASSLSEAYNEQFF.

The J gene is TRBJ2-1, the V gene TRBV27, with unresolved D. The V end lost 4 bases, the J end lost 3 bases, and 10 bases lay between the germline ends. The CDR3 sequence is 14 residues long. Germline V gene sequence: CDR1 MNHEY, CDR2 SMNVEV (reference sequence). The CDR3 DNA follows: TGTGCCAGCAGTTCCAACGCCGACTACAATGAGCAGTTCTTC. Translation gives CASSSNADYNEQFF.

The genes are TRBV29-1 and TRBJ2-3, with 10 bases aligning to TRBD2. This CDR3 comprises 13 residues. Trimming removed 6 bases from V and 7 bases from J; junction bases left unmatched: 7. Per germline, CDR1 SQVTM and CDR2 ANQGSEA. The CDR3 sequence: CSVPGTSAYTQYF. Written as DNA, the CDR3 is TGCAGCGTCCCGGGGACTAGCGCATATACGCAGTATTTT.

The chain combines TRBV10-3 with TRBJ2-1, with 9 bases identical to TRBD1. The CDR3 has 14 residues. The V segment lost 7 bases and the J segment 6 bases; nucleotides outside the gene matches: 7. From germline, CDR1 is ENHRY and CDR2 SYGVKD. The CDR3 is CAIKETGGLNEQFF. The CDR3 region has the DNA TGTGCCATCAAGGAGACAGGGGGTCTCAATGAGCAGTTCTTC.

There are many counts of this clonotype. The V call is TRBV12-5, the J call TRBJ1-1; D might be TRBD1 (6 bases). Germline CDR1 and CDR2: LGHNT and FRNRAP. V lost 1 base, J lost 6 bases, and 15 bases lay in between. This CDR3 is built from 15 residues. The CDR3 spells CASGLALTGTPEAFF. The CDR3 nucleotides are TGTGCTAGTGGTTTGGCACTCACAGGGACCCCTGAAGCTTTCTTT.

This clonotype was seen a few times. The chain recombines TRBV6-1 with TRBJ2-4; TRBD1 agrees at 8 bases. The V segment lost 6 bases and the J segment 8 bases; nucleotides outside the gene matches: 6. The germline gives CDR1 MNHNS, CDR2 SASEGT. The CDR3 totals 13 residues. The CDR3 is CASRRQGSDIQYF. The CDR3 region has the DNA TGTGCCAGCAGGAGACAGGGGTCGGACATTCAGTACTTC.

This clonotype was observed at least ten times. The rearrangement uses TRBV29-1 and TRBJ2-3; D call uncertain. The ends were cut back, 5 bases at V and 5 bases at J, with 8 bases in the middle. Germline V gene lookup returns CDR1 SQVTM and CDR2 ANQGSEA. The CDR3 covers 11 residues. Here the CDR3 DNA reads TGCAGCGTTACGAAGATAGATACGCAGTATTTT. Encoded protein: CSVTKIDTQYF.

This clonotype was observed many times. The chain links TRBV7-2 to TRBJ2-1; D is possibly TRBD1 (6 bases). Trimming pared 1 base from V and 4 bases from J, leaving 11 bases between. Germline V gene data show CDR1 as SGHTA and CDR2 as FQGNSA. CDR3 length: 15 residues. DNA for the CDR3: TGTGCCAGCAGCTTAGATCTGGGGGCATACAATGAGCAGTTCTTC. It translates to CASSLDLGAYNEQFF.

The J gene is TRBJ2-6, the V gene TRBV20-1; D unresolved. V lost 6 bases and J lost 2, with 8 bases in between. CDR3 length: 13 amino acids. Per germline, CDR1 DFQATT and CDR2 SNEGSKA (reference sequence). CDR3 nucleotides: TGCAGTGCCCCACCGACTGGGGCCAACGTCCTGACTTTC. It translates to CSAPPTGANVLTF.

This clonotype was seen repeatedly, ten times or more. The J gene is TRBJ2-7, the V gene TRBV21-1; the table's TRBD2 call for D was not verified on the DNA. TRBV21-1 is flagged as a pseudogene. The CDR3 has 13 amino acids. CDR3 sequence reads: CASSPKGGGEQYV. In nucleotides, the CDR3 is TGTGCCAGCAGCCCCAAGGGAGGGGGCGAGCAGTACGTC.

At least ten counts were recorded for this clonotype. The chain joins TRBV6-5 to TRBJ2-2; the D is unclear. Trimming removed 2 bases at V and 9 bases at J, with 7 bases between. The V gene's germline CDR1 is MNHEY and CDR2 SVGAGI. The CDR3 consists of 12 residues. Written as DNA, the CDR3 is TGTGCCAGCAGTTACGGCGGAAGGGAGCTGTTTTTT. Protein product: CASSYGGRELFF.